This TCR beta chain comes out of a study of T cell repertoires in cytomegalovirus infection. One entry per CDR3 protein results from TCRdb running MiXCR on the reads. The data hold about 240,000 distinct CDR3 sequences, with under 8.5% observed a single time. This clonotype was seen ten or more times. Looked up from germline, CDR1 is SGHTA and CDR2 is FQGNSA. J lost 3 bases, V lost 5 bases, and 7 bases had no gene match. CDR3 length: 14 residues. The source is a human donor in good health (CMV status not recorded). Some clones in this sample may be carry-over from other donors' samples. V gene TRBV7-2 combines with J gene TRBJ2-7, with 7 nucleotides matching TRBD1. Sequenced material: PBMCs. This CDR3 is CASSVYRGSYEQYF. Written as DNA, the CDR3 is TGTGCCAGCAGCGTTTACAGGGGAAGCTACGAGCAGTACTTC.